Following are 24 T cell receptor beta chains from one sample sequenced in a study of blood T cell repertoires in COVID-19. Produced via immunoSEQ multiplex PCR; TCRdb's table is partial and in-frame only. The sample records about 95,000 clones, around 90% being singletons. Material: peripheral blood. These receptors were obtained from a man in his 60s with COVID-19, enrolled during active disease.

This clone was recorded a few times. The chain links TRBV18 to TRBJ1-4; perhaps TRBD1 as D (5 bases). The germline gives CDR1 KGHSH, CDR2 LQKENI. V was cut by 1 base and J by 6 bases, with 12 bases left in between. The CDR3 runs 15 residues. The CDR3 DNA sequence: TGTGCCAGCTCACCACGACAGACCCTGGATGAAAAACTGTTTTTT. It yields the protein CASSPRQTLDEKLFF.

The chain carries TRBV7-2 and TRBJ2-5, with a possible D match to TRBD1 (5 bases). Trimming removed 3 bases from V and 2 bases from J, with 10 bases in between. The CDR3 runs 14 residues. Looked up from germline, CDR1 is SGHTA and CDR2 is FQGNSA. This CDR3 reads CASSLAGRQETQYF. The CDR3 nucleotides read TGTGCCAGCAGCTTGGCAGGGCGGCAAGAGACCCAGTACTTC.

The rearrangement links TRBV5-6 to TRBJ1-2, with D unresolved. Germline V CDR1 and CDR2: SGHDT, YYEEEE. Trimming removed 0 bases at V and 7 bases at J, with 7 bases between. CDR3 size: 12 residues. CDR3 residues: CASSLGQFGYTF. In DNA, the CDR3 is TGTGCCAGCAGCTTGGGGCAGTTTGGCTACACCTTC. Full variable domain (outside the CDR3, taken from reference TRBV5-6 and TRBJ1-2): DAGVTQSPTHLIKTRGQQVTLRCSPKSGHDTVSWYQQALGQGPQFIFQYYEEEERQRGNFPDRFSGHQFPNYSSELNVNALLLGDSALYLCASSLGQFGYTFGSGTRLTVV.

The rearrangement links TRBV6-6 to TRBJ1-4; weak D call: TRBD1 (6 bases). This CDR3 is 16 amino acids long. V lost 0 bases to trimming and J lost 5 bases, with 13 bases between them. Germline assignment: CDR1 MNHNY and CDR2 SVGAGI (reference sequence). The CDR3 DNA follows: TGTGCCAGCAGTTACTCAGGGGGAGCTGGCAATGAAAAACTGTTTTTT. Its protein product is CASSYSGGAGNEKLFF.

V usage is TRBV10-2 and J usage is TRBJ1-5, with TRBD1 identical over 9 bases. The V and J ends lost 8 bases and 0 bases, in that order; junction bases with no gene match: 8. CDR3 length equals 16 residues. The germline gives CDR1 WSHSY, CDR2 SAAADI. CDR3 region: CASGSGDRASNQPQHF. In DNA form, the CDR3 reads TGCGCCAGCGGCTCCGGGGACAGGGCTAGCAATCAGCCCCAGCATTTT.

The rearrangement uses TRBV3-1 (or the pseudogene TRBV3-2) and TRBJ1-2, with 9 bases fitting TRBD1. V lost 1 base to trimming and J lost 6 bases; unmatched junction nucleotides: 0. CDR3 length equals 13 residues. Germline V gives CDR1 LGHDT, CDR2 YNNKEL (reference sequence). The CDR3 DNA follows: TGTGCCAGCAGCCAAGGGACAGGGGATGGCTACACCTTC. It codes for CASSQGTGDGYTF.

This clone was detected only once. The V gene is TRBV3-1 (or the pseudogene TRBV3-2), the J gene TRBJ1-3; D is unclear. V gave up 2 bases and J gave up 4 bases, with 18 bases separating them. Germline lookup yields CDR1 LGHDT and CDR2 YNNKEL (reference sequence). This CDR3 is built from 17 residues. CDR3 in DNA: TGTGCCAGCAGCCAACCCGAAACCACTCTCGGGGGAAACACCATATATTTT. It codes for CASSQPETTLGGNTIYF.

The chain has TRBV2 and TRBJ1-4, with D possibly TRBD1 on 6 matching bases. CDR3 length: 14 amino acids. V dropped 6 bases and J dropped 8 bases, with 16 bases sitting between them. Germline loops: CDR1 SNHLY, CDR2 FYNNEI. The CDR3 sequence: CASREAGVPEKLFF. The CDR3 nucleotides are TGTGCCAGCAGAGAGGCAGGGGTACCGGAAAAACTGTTTTTT.

The genes are TRBV10-3 and TRBJ1-2, with 8 bases fitting TRBD1. There are 16 residues in the CDR3. Germline trimming cut 0 bases from V and 1 base from J; bases unmatched to any gene: 4. Germline lookup yields CDR1 ENHRY and CDR2 SYGVKD. The CDR3 nucleotides are TGTGCCATCAGTGAGTCGATGGGACAGGTTAACTATGGCTACACCTTC. Residues: CAISESMGQVNYGYTF.

The chain carries TRBV6-5 and TRBJ1-2; TRBD1 matches at 7 bases. Trimming cost V 5 bases and J 3 bases; bases outside gene matches: 9. The CDR3 length is 15 residues. CDR1 and CDR2 (germline): MNHEY, SVGAGI. CDR3 coding DNA: TGTGCCAGCAGTCTGTACAGGGGCGGGGACTATGGCTACACCTTC. Translating it yields CASSLYRGGDYGYTF.

The gene calls are TRBV5-5 and TRBJ1-2, with D possibly matching TRBD1 (5 bases). CDR3 length equals 14 residues. Trimming pared 5 bases from V and 0 bases from J, leaving 11 bases between. The V gene's germline CDR1 is SGHKS and CDR2 YYEKEE (reference sequence). CDR3 protein: CASSWGRANYGYTF. The CDR3, as DNA: TGTGCCAGCAGTTGGGGCAGAGCTAACTATGGCTACACCTTC.

The V and J genes are TRBV10-2 and TRBJ1-1; possible D gene TRBD1, 5 bases. Germline CDR1 WSHSY, CDR2 SAAADI. V lost 4 bases to trimming and J lost 5 bases, with 17 bases between them. The CDR3 consists of 15 residues. As DNA, the CDR3 is TGCGCCAGCAGTGTCGGGGAAGAGGGGAGGACTGAAGCTTTCTTT. Its translation: CASSVGEEGRTEAFF.

This clone came up once. The chain links TRBV3-1 (or the pseudogene TRBV3-2) to TRBJ2-1, with 10 bases identical to TRBD2. V gave up 5 bases and J gave up 3 bases; unmatched junction bases: 10. This CDR3 has 17 amino acids. The germline CDR1 and CDR2 sequences are LGHDT and YNNKEL (reference sequence). CDR3 sequence reads: CASSSKAGGLLYNEQFF. DNA of the CDR3: TGTGCCAGCAGCTCTAAAGCGGGAGGGCTTCTCTACAATGAGCAGTTCTTC.

In its sample, this clone was seen a few times. The V call is TRBV11-2, the J call TRBJ2-5; TRBD2 might be the D (5 bases). Trimming removed 5 bases from V and 5 bases from J, with 15 bases in between. In germline, CDR1 is SGHAT, CDR2 FQNNGV. CDR3 size: 14 residues. The CDR3 coding sequence is TGTGCCAGCAGCCCCGACCCGGCGGGTGAGACCCAGTACTTC. It specifies CASSPDPAGETQYF.

On this clone: One junction end disagrees with the germline gene, perhaps due to a read error. The rearrangement joins TRBV27 to TRBJ1-1; weak D call: TRBD1 (6 bases). The CDR3 has 13 amino acids. Looked up from germline, CDR1 is MNHEY and CDR2 is SMNVEV (reference sequence). This CDR3 is CASTLRRDTEAFF. CDR3 coding DNA: TGTGCCAGCACCCTTCGCCGGGACACAGAAGCTTTCTTT.

The chain recombines TRBV5-1 with TRBJ2-1; 14 nucleotides line up with TRBD2. CDR1 and CDR2 from the germline V gene are SGHRS and YFSETQ. The CDR3 runs to 20 residues. V trimming: 3 bases; J trimming: 0 bases; junction bases outside the gene matches: 11. CDR3: CASSSPGLAGAPGSYNEQFF. CDR3 DNA: TGCGCCAGCAGCTCACCGGGACTAGCGGGAGCCCCCGGCTCCTACAATGAGCAGTTCTTC.

This sequence joins TRBV10-3 and TRBJ2-7; 9 bases are shared with TRBD1. The germline V gene encodes CDR1 ENHRY and CDR2 SYGVKD. This CDR3 contains 16 residues. J gave up 5 bases and V 1 base, and 9 bases lay outside the gene matches. CDR3 coding DNA: TGTGCCATCAGTGAGTTCGAACAGGGGGCCTATAACGAGCAGTACTTC. Translating gives CAISEFEQGAYNEQYF.

The chain is built from TRBV28 and TRBJ1-5, with 8 positions matching TRBD1. V was pared by 7 bases and J by 8 bases, with 7 bases of the junction left unmatched. This CDR3 is built from 13 residues. Germline loops: CDR1 MDHEN, CDR2 SYDVKM. The CDR3 nucleotides are TGTGCCAGCATCGTACAGGGGGAAAAGCCCCAGCATTTT. Its protein is CASIVQGEKPQHF.

This chain joins TRBV14 and TRBJ1-2, with D unresolved. This CDR3 has 16 residues. CDR1 SGHDN and CDR2 FVKESK come from the germline V gene. Trimming took 3 bases from V and 0 from J, leaving 14 bases between them. The CDR3 protein is CASSHLTDPANYGYTF. CDR3 nucleotide sequence: TGTGCCAGCAGCCACCTCACAGATCCCGCTAACTATGGCTACACCTTC.

This clone has only one observation. This rearrangement joins TRBV7-3 to TRBJ2-7; D is possibly TRBD2 (6 bases). Trimming removed 2 bases from V and 1 base from J, with 9 bases in between. This CDR3 is 14 amino acids long. The V gene's germline CDR1 is SGHTA and CDR2 FQGTGA. CDR3 DNA sequence: TGTGCCAGCAGCTTAGACGGGAGTTCCTACGAGCAGTACTTC. This sequence encodes CASSLDGSSYEQYF.

The chain joins TRBV29-1 to TRBJ1-1, with D possibly matching TRBD1 (6 bases). The CDR3 sequence is 19 residues long. CDR1 is SQVTM, CDR2 ANQGSEA, per germline. The ends were cut back, 2 bases at V and 4 bases at J, with 29 bases in the middle. DNA for the CDR3: TGCAGCGTTGAAATCAGGGGAAAGTCAGTTCCCCCTCTGAGCACTGAAGCTTTCTTT. Protein: CSVEIRGKSVPPLSTEAFF.

The chain links TRBV29-1 to TRBJ2-2, with 7 bases fitting TRBD2. The V gene end was trimmed by 3 bases and the J gene end by 8 bases; junction bases not matched to a gene: 9. CDR3 length: 14 residues. Germline V lookup: CDR1 SQVTM, CDR2 ANQGSEA. CDR3 protein: CSVDAGVKTGELFF. In DNA form, the CDR3 reads TGCAGCGTTGATGCGGGAGTAAAAACTGGGGAGCTGTTTTTT.

V is TRBV21-1 and J is TRBJ1-5. TRBV21-1 is given as a pseudogene. This CDR3 spans 15 amino acids. The CDR3, as DNA: TGTGCCAGCAGCAAAGCACGTCGGTTGAGTCAGCCCCAGCATTTT. It yields the protein CASSKARRLSQPQHF.

V usage is TRBV9 and J usage is TRBJ2-7, with TRBD2 identical over 7 bases. The trim removed 0 bases at V and 6 bases at J, leaving 9 bases unmatched. This CDR3 spans 15 amino acids. Per the germline V gene, CDR1 is SGDLS and CDR2 is YYNGEE. CDR3 bases: TGTGCCAGCAGCGTAGGAGGGACTAAAAGGGGCGAGCAGTACTTC. This sequence encodes CASSVGGTKRGEQYF.